This T cell receptor beta chain is from a study of blood T cell repertoires in COVID-19. As for the study in general: PBMCs, B-cell-depleted T cells, or T cells provided the cDNA or gDNA that made up the material.

In the authors' workflow: Researchers report that nucleated cell counts were estimated from reference gene primer amplification. The repertoire was sequenced with immunoSEQ multiplex PCR; TCRdb's copy has only in-frame clones and lacks some. V, J and clone size are those of that table, while D and trimming were read from the DNA. The sample has tens of thousands of clones; 82% are singletons. V lost 3 bases and J 4 bases, leaving 4 bases between the germline ends. There are 11 residues in the CDR3. Germline-derived CDR1 and CDR2 are SGHDT and YYEEEE. This chain joins TRBV5-6 and TRBJ2-5, with D hard to call. Sequencing input: peripheral blood. The sequence derives from a human donor in a cohort sampled during active COVID-19. The CDR3 reads CASSSSETQYF. CDR3 nucleotides: TGTGCCAGCAGCTCCTCAGAGACCCAGTACTTC. Looking up the rest from reference TRBV5-6 and TRBJ2-5 gives the full variable domain: DAGVTQSPTHLIKTRGQQVTLRCSPKSGHDTVSWYQQALGQGPQFIFQYYEEEERQRGNFPDRFSGHQFPNYSSELNVNALLLGDSALYLCASSSSETQYFGPGTRLLVL.